Sample share makes the clone carrying this T cell receptor (beta chain) medium-sized. In TCRdb, the PCR reads were re-called with MiXCR into one record per CDR3 protein. The sample lists more than 10,000 distinct CDR3 sequences; roughly 30% were seen once. This entry comes from a study of immune characterization of retroperitoneal liposarcoma. This CDR3 spans 15 amino acids. Germline values: CDR1 MNHNS, CDR2 SASEGT. The TCR was taken from a female donor with retroperitoneal liposarcoma. The chain joins TRBV6-1 to TRBJ2-1; D unresolved. The DNA matches TRBJ2-7 better at its end, which makes the J call doubtful. The specimen was tumor tissue. DNA for the CDR3: TGTGCCAGTAAAGACCAAGCCCTCGGACCGGTGGAGCAGTACTTC. It specifies CASKDQALGPVEQYF.